The 6 T cell receptor beta chains in this list originate from one sample, sequenced in a study of blood T cell repertoires in COVID-19 (dated by TCRdb to about 2020). Library creation used the immunoSEQ multiplex PCR assay. As stored in TCRdb, this immuneACCESS dataset retains in-frame rearrangements with V and J assigned. A fraction of the clones does not appear; measured against another copy, unresolved V genes explain less than half of the discrepancy, and the remainder lacks a known reason. This sample has 80,000 or so clones in its table, and over 75% of those were observed once. Of the sample, 9.5% to 10% is held by the ten largest clones. The sequencing sample was made of peripheral blood. The receptors originated from a human donor in a cohort sampled during active COVID-19.

The chain has TRBV7-9 and TRBJ1-1; D may be TRBD1 (6 bases). Germline V lookup: CDR1 SEHNR, CDR2 FQNEAQ (reference sequence). Deletions cut 4 bases from V and 4 bases from J, with 13 bases between. This CDR3 comprises 14 residues. The CDR3 DNA sequence: TGTGCCAGCAGCTCACAGGGATACTCCACTGAAGCTTTCTTT. It codes for CASSSQGYSTEAFF.

The V gene is TRBV7-2, the J gene TRBJ1-5; 9 positions match TRBD1. V trimming: 4 bases; J trimming: 7 bases; junction bases outside the gene matches: 5. The CDR3 sequence is 14 residues long. Germline V gene data show CDR1 as SGHTA and CDR2 as FQGNSA. The CDR3 region has the DNA TGTGCCAGCAGCTATCGACAGGGGGAGCAGCCCCAGCATTTT. Amino acid sequence: CASSYRQGEQPQHF.

This rearrangement joins TRBV28 to TRBJ1-1, with TRBD1 matching 8 bases. The germline V gene encodes CDR1 MDHEN and CDR2 SYDVKM. The length of the CDR3 is 14 residues. V dropped 6 bases and J dropped 4; count of bases not matched to a gene: 7. CDR3 bases: TGTGCCAGCAGCTCGACAGGGGAGGCCACTGAAGCTTTCTTT. The encoded protein is CASSSTGEATEAFF.

This clone has ten or more counts. The chain employs TRBV5-1 and TRBJ2-3; 14 bases agree with TRBD2. The V gene end was trimmed by 4 bases and the J gene end by 3 bases; junction bases not matched to a gene: 10. Germline V gene sequence: CDR1 SGHRS, CDR2 YFSETQ. There are 18 residues in the CDR3. The CDR3 DNA is TGCGCCAGCAGCGCCGGTGGACTAGCGGGGGGAGTAACAGATACGCAGTATTTT. It translates to CASSAGGLAGGVTDTQYF.

The genes are TRBV7-9 and TRBJ1-5; no definite D call. V was trimmed by 7 bases and J by 1 base, leaving 8 bases between them. CDR3 size: 13 residues. The germline V gene has CDR1 SEHNR and CDR2 FQNEAQ (reference sequence). The CDR3 DNA follows: TGTGCCAGCAACTCCGGGAGCAATCAGCCCCAGCATTTT. Encoded protein: CASNSGSNQPQHF.

The table lists this clone with a few counts. The chain recombines TRBV12-3 or TRBV12-4 with TRBJ1-1, with D uncertain. V was trimmed by 3 bases and J by 4 bases, leaving 9 bases between them. This CDR3 is 13 amino acids long. Here the CDR3 DNA reads TGTGCCAGCAGTTTTGAGGGTGGCACTGAAGCTTTCTTT. It is translated as CASSFEGGTEAFF.